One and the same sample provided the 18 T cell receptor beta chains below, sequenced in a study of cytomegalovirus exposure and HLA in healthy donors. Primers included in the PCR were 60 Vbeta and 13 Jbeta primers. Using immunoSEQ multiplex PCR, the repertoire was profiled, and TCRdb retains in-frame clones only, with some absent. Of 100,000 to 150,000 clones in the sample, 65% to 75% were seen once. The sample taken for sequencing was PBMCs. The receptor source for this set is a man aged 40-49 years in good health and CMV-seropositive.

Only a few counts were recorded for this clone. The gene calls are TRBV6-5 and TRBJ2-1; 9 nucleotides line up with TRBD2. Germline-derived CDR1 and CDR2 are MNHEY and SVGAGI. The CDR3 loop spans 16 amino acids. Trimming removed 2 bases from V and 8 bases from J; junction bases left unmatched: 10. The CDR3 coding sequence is TGTGCCAGCAGTTACAGCCTGTCTAGCGGGACCCATGAGCAGTTCTTC. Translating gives CASSYSLSSGTHEQFF.

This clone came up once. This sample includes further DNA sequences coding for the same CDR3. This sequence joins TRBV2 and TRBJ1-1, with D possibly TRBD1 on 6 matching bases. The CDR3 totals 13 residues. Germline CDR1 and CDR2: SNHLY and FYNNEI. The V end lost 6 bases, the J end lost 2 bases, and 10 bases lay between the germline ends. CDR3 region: CASSGQPNTEAFF. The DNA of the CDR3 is TGTGCCAGCAGCGGACAGCCAAACACTGAAGCTTTCTTT. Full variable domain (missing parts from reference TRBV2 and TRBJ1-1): EPEVTQTPSHQVTQMGQEVILRCVPISNHLYFYWYRQILGQKVEFLVSFYNNEISEKSEIFDDQFSVERPDGSNFTLKIRSTKLEDSAMYFCASSGQPNTEAFFGQGTRLTVV.

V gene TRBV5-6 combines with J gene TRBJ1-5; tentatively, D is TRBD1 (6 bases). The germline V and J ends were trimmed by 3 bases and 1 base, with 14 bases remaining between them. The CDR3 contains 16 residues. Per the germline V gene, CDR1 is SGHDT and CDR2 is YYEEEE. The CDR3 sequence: CASSSTQGLSNQPQHF. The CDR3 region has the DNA TGTGCCAGCAGCTCGACACAGGGATTGAGCAATCAGCCCCAGCATTTT.

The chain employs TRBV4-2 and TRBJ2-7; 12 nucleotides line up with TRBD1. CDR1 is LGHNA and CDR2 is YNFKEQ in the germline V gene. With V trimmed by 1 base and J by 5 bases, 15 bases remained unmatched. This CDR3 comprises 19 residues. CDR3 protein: CASSQGIVGLGQGAHEQYF. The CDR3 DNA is TGTGCCAGCAGCCAAGGAATAGTAGGGTTGGGACAGGGGGCCCACGAGCAGTACTTC.

The CDR3 reads CASKGGRENQPQHF. CDR3 coding DNA: TGTGCCAGTAAGGGAGGCAGAGAAAATCAGCCCCAGCATTTT. The V and J genes are TRBV19 and TRBJ1-5; D gene unclear. V dropped 7 bases and J dropped 4 bases, with 14 bases sitting between them. Germline V gene data show CDR1 as LNHDA and CDR2 as SQIVND (reference sequence). CDR3 size: 14 residues.

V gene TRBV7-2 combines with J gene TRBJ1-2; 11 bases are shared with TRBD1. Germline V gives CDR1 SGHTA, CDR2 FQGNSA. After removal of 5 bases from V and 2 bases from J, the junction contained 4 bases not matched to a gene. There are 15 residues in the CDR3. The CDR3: CASSRDRGINYGYTF. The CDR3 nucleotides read TGTGCCAGCAGCCGGGACAGGGGGATAAACTATGGCTACACCTTC. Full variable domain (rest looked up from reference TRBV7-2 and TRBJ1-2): GAGVSQSPSNKVTEKGKDVELRCDPISGHTALYWYRQSLGQGLEFLIYFQGNSAPDKSGLPSDRFSAERTGGSVSTLTIQRTQQEDSAVYLCASSRDRGINYGYTFGSGTRLTVV.

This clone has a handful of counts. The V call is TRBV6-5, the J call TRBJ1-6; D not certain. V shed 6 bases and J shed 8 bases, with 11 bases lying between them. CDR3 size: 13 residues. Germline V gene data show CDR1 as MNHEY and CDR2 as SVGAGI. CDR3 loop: CASSFKVDSPLHF. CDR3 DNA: TGTGCCAGCAGCTTCAAAGTAGATTCACCCCTCCACTTT.

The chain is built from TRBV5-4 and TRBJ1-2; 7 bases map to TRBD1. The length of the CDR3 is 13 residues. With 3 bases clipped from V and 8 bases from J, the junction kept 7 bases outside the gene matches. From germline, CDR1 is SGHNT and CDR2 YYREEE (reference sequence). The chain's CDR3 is CASSSRGLSGYTF. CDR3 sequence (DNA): TGTGCCAGCAGCTCGAGGGGGCTAAGCGGCTACACCTTC.

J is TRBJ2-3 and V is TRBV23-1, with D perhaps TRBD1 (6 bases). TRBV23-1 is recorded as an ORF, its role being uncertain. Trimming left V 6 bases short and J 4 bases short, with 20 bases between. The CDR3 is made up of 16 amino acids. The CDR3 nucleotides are TGCGCCAGCAGCCATCGACAGGAAGCGCCGGCAGATACGCAGTATTTT. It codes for CASSHRQEAPADTQYF.

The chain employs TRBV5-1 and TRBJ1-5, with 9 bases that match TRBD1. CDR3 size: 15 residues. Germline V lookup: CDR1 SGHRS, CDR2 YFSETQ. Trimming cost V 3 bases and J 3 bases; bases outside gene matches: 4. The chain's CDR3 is CASSWGQGNNQPQHF. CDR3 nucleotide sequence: TGCGCCAGCAGCTGGGGACAGGGTAACAATCAGCCCCAGCATTTT.

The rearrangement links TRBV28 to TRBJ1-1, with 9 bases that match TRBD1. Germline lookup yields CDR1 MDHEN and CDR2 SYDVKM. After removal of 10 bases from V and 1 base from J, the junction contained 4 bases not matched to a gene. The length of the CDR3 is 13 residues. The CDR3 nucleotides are TGTGCCACACAGGGGGCAAGGAACACTGAAGCTTTCTTT. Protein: CATQGARNTEAFF.

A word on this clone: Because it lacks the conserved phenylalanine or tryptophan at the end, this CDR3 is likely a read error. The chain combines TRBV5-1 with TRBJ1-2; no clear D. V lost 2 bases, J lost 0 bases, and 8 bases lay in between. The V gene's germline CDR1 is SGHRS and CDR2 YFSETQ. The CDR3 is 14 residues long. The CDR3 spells CASSFLDPNYGYTS. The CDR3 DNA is TGCGCCAGCAGCTTCTTAGATCCTAACTATGGCTACACCTCC.

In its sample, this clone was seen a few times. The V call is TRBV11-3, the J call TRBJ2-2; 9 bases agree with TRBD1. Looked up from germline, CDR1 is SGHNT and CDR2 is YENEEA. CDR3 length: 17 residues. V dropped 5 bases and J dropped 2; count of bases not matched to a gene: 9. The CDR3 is CASSPGGQGINTGELFF. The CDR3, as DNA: TGTGCCAGCAGCCCAGGAGGACAGGGGATTAACACCGGGGAGCTGTTTTTT.

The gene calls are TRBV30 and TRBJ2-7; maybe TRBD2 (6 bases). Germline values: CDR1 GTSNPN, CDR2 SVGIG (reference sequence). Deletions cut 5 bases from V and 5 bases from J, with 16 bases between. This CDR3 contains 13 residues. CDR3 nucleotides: TGTGCCTGGCTTCGGCCCGGAGGGCACGAGCAGTACTTC. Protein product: CAWLRPGGHEQYF. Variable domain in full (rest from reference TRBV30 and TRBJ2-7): SQTIHQWPATLVQPVGSPLSLECTVEGTSNPNLYWYRQAAGRGLQLLFYSVGIGQISSEVPQNLSASRPQDRQFILSSKKLLLSDSGFYLCAWLRPGGHEQYFGPGTRLTVT.

The CDR3 protein is CSVEVRDRVNYGYTF. CDR3 DNA sequence: TGCAGCGTTGAAGTTAGAGACAGGGTTAACTATGGCTACACCTTC. The genes are TRBV29-1 and TRBJ1-2; 7 nucleotides align to TRBD1. V shed 1 base, J shed 1 base, and the junction held 6 bases outside the gene matches. CDR3 length: 15 residues. Germline values: CDR1 SQVTM, CDR2 ANQGSEA.

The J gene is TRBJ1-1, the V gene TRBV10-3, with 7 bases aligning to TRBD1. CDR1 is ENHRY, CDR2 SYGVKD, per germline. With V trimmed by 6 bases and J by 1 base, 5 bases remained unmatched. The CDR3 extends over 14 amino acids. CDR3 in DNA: TGTGCCATCAGGGATTCAGGGGGGAACACTGAAGCTTTCTTT. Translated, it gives CAIRDSGGNTEAFF.

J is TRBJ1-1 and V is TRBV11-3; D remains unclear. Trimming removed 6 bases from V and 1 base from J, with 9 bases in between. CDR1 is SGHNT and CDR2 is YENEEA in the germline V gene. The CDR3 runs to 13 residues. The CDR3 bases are TGTGCCAGCAGTGGGAGCCCGAACACTGAAGCTTTCTTT. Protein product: CASSGSPNTEAFF.

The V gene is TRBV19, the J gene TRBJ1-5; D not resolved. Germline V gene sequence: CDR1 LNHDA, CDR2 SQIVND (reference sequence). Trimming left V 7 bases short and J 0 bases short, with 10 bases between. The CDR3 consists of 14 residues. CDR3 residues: CASNGGYSNQPQHF. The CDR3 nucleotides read TGTGCCAGTAACGGCGGTTATAGCAATCAGCCCCAGCATTTT.